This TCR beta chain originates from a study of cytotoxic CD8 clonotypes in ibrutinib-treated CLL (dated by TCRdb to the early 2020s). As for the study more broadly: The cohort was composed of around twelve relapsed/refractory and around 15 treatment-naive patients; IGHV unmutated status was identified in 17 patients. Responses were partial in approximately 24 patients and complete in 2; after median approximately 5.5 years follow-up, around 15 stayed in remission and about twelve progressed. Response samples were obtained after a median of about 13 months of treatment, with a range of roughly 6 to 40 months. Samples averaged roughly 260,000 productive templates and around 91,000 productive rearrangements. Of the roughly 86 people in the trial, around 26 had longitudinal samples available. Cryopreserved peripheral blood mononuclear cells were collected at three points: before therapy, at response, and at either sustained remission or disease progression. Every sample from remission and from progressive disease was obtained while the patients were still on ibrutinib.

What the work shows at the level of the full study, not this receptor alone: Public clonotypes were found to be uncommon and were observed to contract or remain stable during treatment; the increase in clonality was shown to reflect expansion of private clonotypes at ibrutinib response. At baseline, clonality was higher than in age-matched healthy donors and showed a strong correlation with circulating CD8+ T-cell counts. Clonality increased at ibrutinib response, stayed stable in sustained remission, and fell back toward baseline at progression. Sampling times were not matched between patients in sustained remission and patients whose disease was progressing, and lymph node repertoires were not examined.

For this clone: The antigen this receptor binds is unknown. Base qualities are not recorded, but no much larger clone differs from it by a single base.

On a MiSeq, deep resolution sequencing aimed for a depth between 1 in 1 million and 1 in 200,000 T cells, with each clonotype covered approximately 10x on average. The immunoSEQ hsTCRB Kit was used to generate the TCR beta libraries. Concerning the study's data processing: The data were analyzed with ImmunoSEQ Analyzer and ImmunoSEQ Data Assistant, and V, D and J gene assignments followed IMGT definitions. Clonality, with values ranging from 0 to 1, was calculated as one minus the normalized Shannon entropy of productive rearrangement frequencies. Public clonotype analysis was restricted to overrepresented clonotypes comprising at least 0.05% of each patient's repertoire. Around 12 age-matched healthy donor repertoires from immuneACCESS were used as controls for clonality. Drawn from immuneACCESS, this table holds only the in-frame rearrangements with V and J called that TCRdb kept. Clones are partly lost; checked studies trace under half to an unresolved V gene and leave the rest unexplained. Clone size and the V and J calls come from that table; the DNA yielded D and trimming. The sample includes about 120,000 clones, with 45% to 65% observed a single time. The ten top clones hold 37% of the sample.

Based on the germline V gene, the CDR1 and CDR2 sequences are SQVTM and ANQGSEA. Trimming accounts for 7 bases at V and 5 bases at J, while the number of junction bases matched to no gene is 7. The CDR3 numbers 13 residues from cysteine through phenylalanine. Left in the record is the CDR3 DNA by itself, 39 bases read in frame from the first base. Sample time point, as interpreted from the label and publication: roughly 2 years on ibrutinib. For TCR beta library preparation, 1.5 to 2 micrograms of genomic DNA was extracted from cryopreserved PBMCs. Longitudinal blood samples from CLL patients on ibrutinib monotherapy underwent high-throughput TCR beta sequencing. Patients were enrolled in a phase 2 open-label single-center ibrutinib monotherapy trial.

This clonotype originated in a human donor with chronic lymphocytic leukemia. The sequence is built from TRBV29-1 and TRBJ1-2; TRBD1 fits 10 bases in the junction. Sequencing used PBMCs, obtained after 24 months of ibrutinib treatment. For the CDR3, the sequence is CSADPGQGYGYTF. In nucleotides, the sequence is TGCAGCGCCGATCCGGGACAGGGGTATGGCTACACCTTC.